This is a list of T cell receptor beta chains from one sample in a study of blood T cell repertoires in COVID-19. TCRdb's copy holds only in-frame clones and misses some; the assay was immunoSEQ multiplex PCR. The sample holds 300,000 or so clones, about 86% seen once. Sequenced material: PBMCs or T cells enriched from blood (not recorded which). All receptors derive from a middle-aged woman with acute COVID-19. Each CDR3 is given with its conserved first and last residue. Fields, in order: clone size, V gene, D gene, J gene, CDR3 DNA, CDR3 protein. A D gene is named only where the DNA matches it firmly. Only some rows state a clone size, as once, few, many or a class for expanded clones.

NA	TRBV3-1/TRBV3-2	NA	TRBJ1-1	TGTGCCAGCAGCCAAGATCGGCAGGGGCTGGCTTTCTTT	CASSQDRQGLAFF
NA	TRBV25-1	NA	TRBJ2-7	TGTGCCAGCATCGAAAGCGGCAGGGGAGATCACGAGCAGTACTTC	CASIESGRGDHEQYF
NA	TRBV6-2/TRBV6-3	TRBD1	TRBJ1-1	TGTGCCAGCAGTAACCGGGACAGGGGGTTTCGCACTGAAGCTTTCTTT	CASSNRDRGFRTEAFF
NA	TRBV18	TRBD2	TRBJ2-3	TGTGCCAGCTCCTTAGCGGGAGCTTCTGCAGATACGCAGTATTTT	CASSLAGASADTQYF
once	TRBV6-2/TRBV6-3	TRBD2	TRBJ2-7	TGTGCCAGCAGTTCCCTAGGTCTCGGGAGGGGTGAGCAGTACTTC	CASSSLGLGRGEQYF
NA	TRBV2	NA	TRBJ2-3	TGTGCCAGCAGTGTTCCAGAAGTGCGGGATACGCAGTATTTT	CASSVPEVRDTQYF
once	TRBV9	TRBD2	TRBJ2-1	TGTGCCAGCAGCCGAAGGGATAGCGGGAGCTCCTACAATGAGCAGTTCTTC	CASSRRDSGSSYNEQFF
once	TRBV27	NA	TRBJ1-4	TGTGCCAGCAGTTTTCGCAGAACTAATGAAAAACTGTTTTTT	CASSFRRTNEKLFF
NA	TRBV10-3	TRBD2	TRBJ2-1	TGTGCCATCAGTGAGTCCCCAGCGGGAGTACGCGATGAGCAGTTCTTC	CAISESPAGVRDEQFF
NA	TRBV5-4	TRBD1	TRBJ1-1	TGTGCCAGCAGCGGGACAGAGAGTATGAACACTGAAGCTTTCTTT	CASSGTESMNTEAFF
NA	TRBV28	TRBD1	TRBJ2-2	TGTGCCAGCATAACGTTTTGGGGACAGGGGCGTCGCACCGGGGAGCTGTTTTTT	CASITFWGQGRRTGELFF
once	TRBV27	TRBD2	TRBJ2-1	TGTGCCAGCTCACACCTGCGGACTAGCAACGAGTTCTTC	CASSHLRTSNEFF
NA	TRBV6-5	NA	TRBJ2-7	TGTGCCAGTAATAAACTAGGGGGCTCCTACGAGCAGTACTTC	CASNKLGGSYEQYF
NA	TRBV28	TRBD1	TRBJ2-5	TGTACAAGCAGTTTGGCGACAGGGGGTCGGGAGACCCAGTACTTC	CTSSLATGGRETQYF
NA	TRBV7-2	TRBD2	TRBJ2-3	TGTGCCAGCAGCGTCTGGTCTTCTAGCGGAGGAGCAGATACGCAGTATTTT	CASSVWSSSGGADTQYF
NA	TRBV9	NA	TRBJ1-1	TGTGCCAGCAGCGTAGGAGCGGGACTTGGAGCTTTCTTT	CASSVGAGLGAFF
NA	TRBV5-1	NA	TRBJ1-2	TGCGCCAGCAGCTTGGGGGGGCAGTACTATGGCTACACCTTC	CASSLGGQYYGYTF
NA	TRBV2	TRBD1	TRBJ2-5	TGTGCCAGCAGTCCACTTAGACAGGGAGAGACCCAGTACTTC	CASSPLRQGETQYF
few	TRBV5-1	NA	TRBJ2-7	TGCGCCAGCAGCTTGGAACTCCAAGCGAGCGAGCAGTACTTC	CASSLELQASEQYF
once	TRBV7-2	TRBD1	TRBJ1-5	TGTGCCAGCAGCCCCAACGCCTTACAGGGGAGGCGTCAGCCCCAGCATTTT	CASSPNALQGRRQPQHF
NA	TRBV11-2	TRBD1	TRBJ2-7	TGTGCCAGCAGCTCCGGGACAGGGACCGCCTACGAACAGTACTTC	CASSSGTGTAYEQYF
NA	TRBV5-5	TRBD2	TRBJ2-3	TGTGCCAGCAGCTTTAGGAGCGGGGTGCACACAGATACGCAGTATTTT	CASSFRSGVHTDTQYF
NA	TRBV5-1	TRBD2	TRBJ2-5	TGCGCCAGCAGCCCCCAAGGACTAGCGGGACGTGAGACCCAGTACTTC	CASSPQGLAGRETQYF
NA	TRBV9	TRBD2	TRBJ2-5	TGTGCCAGCAGCGTAGGTTCTAGCGGTCGTCAAGAGACCCAGTACTTC	CASSVGSSGRQETQYF
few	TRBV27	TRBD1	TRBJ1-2	TGTGCCAGCAGTTTACTCACCCGGGACAGGGAGGAAACCTTC	CASSLLTRDREETF
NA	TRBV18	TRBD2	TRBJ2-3	TGTGCCAGCTCACCAGGGCCACTAGCGGGAGGATCCCTCCTCCGCACAGATACGCAGTATTTT	CASSPGPLAGGSLLRTDTQYF
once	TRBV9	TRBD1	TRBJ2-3	TGTGCCAGCAGCGTTAGGACAGGGGGGGATACGCAGTATTTT	CASSVRTGGDTQYF
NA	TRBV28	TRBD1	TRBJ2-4	TGTGCCAGCAGTTTGGGTCAGGGGGCGGGCGAAAACATTCAGTACTTC	CASSLGQGAGENIQYF
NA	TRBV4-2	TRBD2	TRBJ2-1	TGTGCCAGCAGCCAAGGGGATTGGCGGGAGGGCTACAATGAGCAGTTCTTC	CASSQGDWREGYNEQFF
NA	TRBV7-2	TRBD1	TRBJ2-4	TGTGCCAGTGGGGACAGGGGGCCGCTCGGAGCCAAAAACATTCAGTACTTC	CASGDRGPLGAKNIQYF
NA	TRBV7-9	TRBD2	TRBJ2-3	TGTGCCAGCAGCTTAGCGAGCGGGGCCACAGATACGCAGTATTTT	CASSLASGATDTQYF
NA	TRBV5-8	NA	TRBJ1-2	TGTGCCAGCAGCTTGTCGGGAGACGGCAGGGATGGCTACACCTTC	CASSLSGDGRDGYTF
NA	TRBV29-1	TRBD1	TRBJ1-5	TGCAGCGTGGGGACAGGCAGAAATCAGCCCCAGCATTTT	CSVGTGRNQPQHF
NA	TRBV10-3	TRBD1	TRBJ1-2	TGTGCCATCAGTGCACAGGGGGCGGGAGAGTATGGCTACACCTTC	CAISAQGAGEYGYTF
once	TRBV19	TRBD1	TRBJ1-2	TGTGCCAGTACCCCGACAGGGGTGATGAGAGGCTACACCTTC	CASTPTGVMRGYTF
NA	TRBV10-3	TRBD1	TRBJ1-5	TGTGCCATCAGTGAGTCGGGACAGGTCGGGCAGCCCCAGCATTTT	CAISESGQVGQPQHF
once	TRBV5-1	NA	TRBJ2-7	TGCGCCAGCAGCCCCGGTCCCCGGGGCGAGCAGTACTTC	CASSPGPRGEQYF
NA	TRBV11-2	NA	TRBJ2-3	TGTGCCAGCAGCTTATATAGCGGAGGCACAGATACGCAGTATTTT	CASSLYSGGTDTQYF
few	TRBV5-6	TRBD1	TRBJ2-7	TGTGCCAGCAGCGTCCAAGGACAGGGTTTTTACGAGCAGTACTTC	CASSVQGQGFYEQYF
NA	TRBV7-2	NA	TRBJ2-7	TGTGCCAGCAGGAGTATATTGACCTACGAGCAGTACTTC	CASRSILTYEQYF
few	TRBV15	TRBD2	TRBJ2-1	TGTGCCACCAGCGCACTAGCGGGCTCCTACAATGAGCAGTTCTTC	CATSALAGSYNEQFF
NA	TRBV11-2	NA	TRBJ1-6	TGTGCCAGCAGCCCCGTAGTAGGAGTAGATTCACCCCTCCACTTT	CASSPVVGVDSPLHF
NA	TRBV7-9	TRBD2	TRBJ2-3	TGTGCCAGCAGCTTAGAGGGACTAGGACCGCCGGACTATTTT	CASSLEGLGPPDYF
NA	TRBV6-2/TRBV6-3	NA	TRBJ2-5	TGTGCCAGCAGTTATAGTGGGTTCGGGGAGACCCAGTACTTC	CASSYSGFGETQYF
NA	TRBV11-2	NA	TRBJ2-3	TGTGCCAGCAGCTTCGGATACAGGTCAGATACGCAGTATTTT	CASSFGYRSDTQYF
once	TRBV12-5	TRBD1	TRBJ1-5	TGTGCTAGTGGTCTCGGGACAGGGGTCCAGCCCCAGCATTTT	CASGLGTGVQPQHF
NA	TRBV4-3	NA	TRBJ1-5	TGCGCCAGCAGCCACCCGACAGGCCCCAATCAGCCCCAGCATTTT	CASSHPTGPNQPQHF
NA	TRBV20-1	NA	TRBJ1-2	TGCAGTGCTCGTGACTATCAAAACTATGGCTACACCTTC	CSARDYQNYGYTF
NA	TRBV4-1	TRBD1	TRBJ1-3	TGCGCCAGCAGCCAAGTTGGGCCCGCAGGGGGCCCTGGAAACACCATATATTTT	CASSQVGPAGGPGNTIYF
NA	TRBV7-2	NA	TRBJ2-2	TGTGCCAGCAGCTTCGCTACAGGTTCGTCCGGGGAGCTGTTTTTT	CASSFATGSSGELFF
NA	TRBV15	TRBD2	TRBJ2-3	TGTGCCACCAGCAGAGTTTTGGGAGGGCTAGTTACGCAGTATTTT	CATSRVLGGLVTQYF
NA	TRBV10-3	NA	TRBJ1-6	TGTGCCATCAGCGTCCAACAGGGCCGATTGAGTCCCCTCCACTTT	CAISVQQGRLSPLHF
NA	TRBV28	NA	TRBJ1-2	TGTGCCAGCAGTTTTAACTGGGGCCCGGGCGGCTACACCTTC	CASSFNWGPGGYTF
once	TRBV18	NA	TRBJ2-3	TGTGCCAGCTCACCTTCCGGACCGGGGAGAACAGATACGCAGTATTTT	CASSPSGPGRTDTQYF
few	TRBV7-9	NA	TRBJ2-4	TGTGCCAGCAGCCCCTATGGTAGGGGGGGCACCAAAAACATTCAGTACTTC	CASSPYGRGGTKNIQYF
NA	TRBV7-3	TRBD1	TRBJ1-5	TGTGCCAGCAGCTTAGGGGACAGAAATCAGCCCCAGCATTTT	CASSLGDRNQPQHF
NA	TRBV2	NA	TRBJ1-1	TGTGCCAGCAGTGAAAACATATTGAACACTGAAGCTTTCTTT	CASSENILNTEAFF
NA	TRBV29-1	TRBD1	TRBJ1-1	TGCAGCGCTGGGACAGGGCTGAACACTGAAGCTTTCTTT	CSAGTGLNTEAFF
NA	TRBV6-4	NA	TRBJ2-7	TGTGCCAGCAGCCTCACAGTTTCTGGTGAGCAGTACTTC	CASSLTVSGEQYF